This TCR beta chain was captured in a study of T-cell memory formation after mild COVID-19. Study-wide context: TCR clustering was largely donor specific.

V gave up 6 bases and J gave up 8 bases, with 20 bases separating them. Germline lookup yields CDR1 SGHNT and CDR2 YENEEA. The CDR3 length is 15 residues. As to this clonotype: The target antigen is unknown.

General study findings and limits: Among contracting clones, CD4+ were mainly CM/EM and CD8+ enriched in EMRA. There was no confirmation that second-wave clones peaking on day 37 were SARS-CoV-2 specific.

5'RACE, which relied on constant-segment primers, yielded TCR alpha and TCR beta cDNA libraries carrying sample barcodes and UMIs. TCRdb independently ran MiXCR on the 5' RACE reads; one entry per CDR3 protein. The sample comprises over 350,000 distinct CDR3 sequences, about 15% of which are singletons, and approximately 21% rests with the top ten. The rearrangement links TRBV11-3 to TRBJ2-1; possible D gene TRBD2, 6 bases. Sequenced input: PBMCs or a T cell subset sorted from them (not recorded which). This receptor was taken from a man younger than 30 who had mild COVID-19 (a few samples of this study predate the infection). Cell type and time point are not known. CDR3 bases: TGTGCCAGCAGTCGCTCGCTAGCGACGTTGGATGAGCAGTTCTTC. Encoded protein: CASSRSLATLDEQFF.